This T cell receptor beta chain was sequenced in a study of blood T cell repertoires in COVID-19. Per the original data handling: How many nucleated cells were present was estimated from reference gene primer amplification. Repertoires were generated with immunoSEQ multiplex PCR, while TCRdb's copy carries only in-frame clones and drops some. V, J and clone size were drawn from that table, and D and trimming were deduced from the DNA. The data contain 150,000 to 200,000 clones, approximately 80% of them seen just once; the ten biggest clones take up over 5%. Per germline, CDR1 SGDLS and CDR2 YYNGEE. This CDR3 has 16 residues. V lost 5 bases to trimming and J lost 0 bases, with 14 bases between them.

The sequence was collected from a man aged 65 to 79 who had been exposed to COVID-19. This chain joins TRBV9 and TRBJ2-2, with a weak D call TRBD1 (5 bases). The specimen was PBMCs or T cells enriched from blood (not recorded which). This CDR3 reads CASRDGQAANTGELFF. As DNA, the CDR3 is TGTGCCAGCAGGGACGGACAAGCCGCGAACACCGGGGAGCTGTTTTTT.